The rows below give T cell receptor beta chains drawn from one sample of a study of T cell changes during pregnancy in multiple sclerosis. Data came from immunoSEQ multiplex PCR; TCRdb stores just in-frame clones and leaves some out. The sample contains tens of thousands of clones, about 90% of which appear only once. The material sequenced was peripheral blood, taken in the second trimester of pregnancy. These receptors came from a female donor in good health, enrolled as a control in a pregnancy study. Both conserved end residues are part of each CDR3. Each record gives: V gene, clone size, J gene, D gene, CDR3 length, CDR3 DNA, CDR3 protein. The D gene is left open where the match is weak. Clone size appears in some rows only: once, few, many, or a class for an expanded clone.

TRBV19	NA	TRBJ2-1	NA	12	TGTGCCAGTAATTTACGGGGGAGAGAGCAGTTCTTC	CASNLRGREQFF
TRBV9	NA	TRBJ1-5	NA	15	TGTGCCAGCAGCCCCCACCGACAGGACAATCAGCCCCAGCATTTT	CASSPHRQDNQPQHF
TRBV5-6	NA	TRBJ2-2	NA	13	TGTGCCAGCAGCTTGGGCCGGACCGGGGAGCTGTTTTTT	CASSLGRTGELFF
TRBV28	once	TRBJ2-7	NA	13	TGTGCCAGCAGTTTCGCCGGAGGGCCCGAGCAGTACTTC	CASSFAGGPEQYF
TRBV21-1	NA	TRBJ2-7	NA	13	TGTGCCAGCAGCAAAGTTCGTTGTGACGAGCAGTACTTC	CASSKVRCDEQYF
TRBV7-9	NA	TRBJ1-3	NA	16	TGTGCCAGCAGCTTCCCCGGGTCCTCCTCTGGAAACACCATATATTTT	CASSFPGSSSGNTIYF
TRBV28	NA	TRBJ2-7	TRBD2	14	TGTGCCAGCGGGACTAGCGGGGCTTCCTACGAGCAGTACTTC	CASGTSGASYEQYF
TRBV4-3	NA	TRBJ2-1	TRBD2	19	TGCGCCAGCAGCCAAAGTGGGACTAGCGGGATAGGAATGTACAATGAGCAGTTCTTC	CASSQSGTSGIGMYNEQFF
TRBV11-1	NA	TRBJ2-3	TRBD2	16	TGTGCCAGCAGCGAACGACTAGCGGCGGGAGCAGATACGCAGTATTTT	CASSERLAAGADTQYF
TRBV6-5	NA	TRBJ1-6	NA	14	TGTGCCAGCACCACAGGGACCCACAATTCACCCCTCCACTTT	CASTTGTHNSPLHF
TRBV7-9	NA	TRBJ2-6	NA	15	TGTGCCAGCAGTCACACGGGGACTGGGGCCAACGTCCTGACTTTC	CASSHTGTGANVLTF
TRBV5-4	NA	TRBJ1-6	TRBD1	16	TGTGCCAGCAGCTTGGTGGGAGCGGGACAGGGCTCACCCCTCCACTTT	CASSLVGAGQGSPLHF
TRBV7-3	NA	TRBJ2-1	TRBD2	20	TGTGCCAGCAGTAAGCCGGGACTAGCGGGGGCCCTCCCCTCCTACAATGAGCAGTTCTTC	CASSKPGLAGALPSYNEQFF
TRBV5-1	NA	TRBJ1-1	NA	16	TGCGCCAGCAGCTCCCTAGGACTAAGCAGGCCTTGGGAAGCTTTCTTT	CASSSLGLSRPWEAFF
TRBV11-1	NA	TRBJ2-7	TRBD1	13	TGTGCCAGCAGCTCGGACAGGGGCTACGAGCAGTACTTC	CASSSDRGYEQYF
TRBV7-6	NA	TRBJ2-1	NA	19	TGTGCCAGCAGCCCACTCCTCCGCGGGGTATCGGGTTCCTACAATGAGCAGTTCTTC	CASSPLLRGVSGSYNEQFF
TRBV11-2	NA	TRBJ1-1	TRBD1	12	TGTGCCAGCAACCGACAGGGGCAAGAAGCTTTCTTT	CASNRQGQEAFF
TRBV14	NA	TRBJ2-5	NA	14	TGTGCCAGCAGCCAGAACAGATACCAAGAGACCCAGTACTTC	CASSQNRYQETQYF
TRBV7-9	once	TRBJ2-2	NA	13	TGTGCCAGCAGGCGGACAGCCACCGGGGAGCTGTTTTTT	CASRRTATGELFF
TRBV7-3	NA	TRBJ1-5	TRBD1	13	TGTGCCAGCAGCTTAGGACAGGGACAGCCCCAGCATTTT	CASSLGQGQPQHF
TRBV30	NA	TRBJ1-4	TRBD1	15	TGTGCCTGGGGGACAGGGGTTTCAACTAATGAAAAACTGTTTTTT	CAWGTGVSTNEKLFF
TRBV5-1	once	TRBJ2-3	TRBD2	19	TGCGCCAGCAGCCTCCGGACTAGCGGAGGAGGGGCACGGCCAGATACGCAGTATTTT	CASSLRTSGGGARPDTQYF
TRBV6-1	NA	TRBJ2-3	TRBD2	14	TGTGCCAGCAGTAGCGGGGGGGCCACAGATACGCAGTATTTT	CASSSGGATDTQYF
TRBV4-2	NA	TRBJ2-5	TRBD2	15	TGTGCCAGCAGCCTAGGACGGCCGGGAGGAGAGACCCAGTACTTC	CASSLGRPGGETQYF
TRBV7-8	once	TRBJ2-7	TRBD2	19	TGTGCCAGCAGCTTAATTTGGGGACTAGCGGGAGGGCCGGCCTACGAGCAGTACTTC	CASSLIWGLAGGPAYEQYF
TRBV6-5	once	TRBJ2-3	TRBD1	15	TGTGCCAGCAGCCTGGACAGGGGACCCACAGATACGCAGTATTTT	CASSLDRGPTDTQYF
TRBV11-2	NA	TRBJ2-3	NA	16	TGTGCCAGCAGCTTAGGTTCGTTCTCCTTCACAGATACGCAGTATTTT	CASSLGSFSFTDTQYF
TRBV5-1	NA	TRBJ2-2	TRBD2	17	TGCGCCAGCAGCTTGGTGGTAGCGGGAGGGCCTGGCGGGGAGCTGTTTTTT	CASSLVVAGGPGGELFF